This T cell receptor beta chain came from a study of blood T cell repertoires in COVID-19. Study-wide context: From the United States, Italy and Spain came samples of acute and convalescent COVID-19.

Ages ranged from about 18 to 89 years, with residence in 20 to 30 US areas. Cohort allocation depended upon clinical history that participants reported. Original data processing: Amplified reference gene primers provided the basis for estimating nucleated cell counts. Libraries were prepared by immunoSEQ multiplex PCR; TCRdb keeps only in-frame clonotypes and omits some of them. V, J and clone size reflect that table, while D and trimming were determined from the DNA. The repertoire holds approximately 330,000 clones, with around 85% as singletons. Germline V lookup: CDR1 SGDLS, CDR2 YYNGEE. Trimming stripped 0 bases from V and 3 bases from J, with 10 bases between. The CDR3 is made up of 14 amino acids.

The rearrangement uses TRBV9 and TRBJ2-7; D unresolved. This sequence was found in a woman aged 35 to 49 with acute COVID-19. Source material: PBMCs or T cells enriched from blood (not recorded which). CDR3 sequence (DNA): TGTGCCAGCAGCGTAGAGGCGACTCACTACGAGCAGTACTTC. Translation: CASSVEATHYEQYF. The full variable domain, rest sourced from reference TRBV9 and TRBJ2-7, is DSGVTQTPKHLITATGQRVTLRCSPRSGDLSVYWYQQSLDQGLQFLIQYYNGEERAKGNILERFSAQQFPDLHSELNLSSLELGDSALYFCASSVEATHYEQYFGPGTRLTVT.